This T cell receptor (beta chain) was found in a study of blood T cell repertoires in COVID-19. In the study overall: The origin of the acute and convalescent COVID-19 samples was the United States, Italy and Spain. T cells, B-cell-depleted T cells, or PBMCs provided the cDNA or gDNA that served as material.

V was trimmed by 3 bases and J by 1 base, leaving 16 bases between them. Germline V gives CDR1 SGHRS, CDR2 YFSETQ. This CDR3 is built from 16 residues. In the source study's methods: Reference gene primer amplification gave estimated nucleated cell counts. TCRdb's table, derived via immunoSEQ multiplex PCR, lists solely in-frame clones and lacks some. For V, J and clone size, that table is used; D and trimming come from the DNA. The sample consists of 80,000 to 100,000 clones, about nine tenths of them appearing once. The V gene is TRBV5-1, the J gene TRBJ1-1; D is possibly TRBD1 (6 bases). The source of this sequence is a woman in her fifties or sixties with active or convalescent COVID-19. The material sequenced was peripheral blood. The CDR3, as DNA: TGCGCCAGCAGCTCCCCATCGAGGGGGAGGAACACTGAAGCTTTCTTT. Protein product: CASSSPSRGRNTEAFF.